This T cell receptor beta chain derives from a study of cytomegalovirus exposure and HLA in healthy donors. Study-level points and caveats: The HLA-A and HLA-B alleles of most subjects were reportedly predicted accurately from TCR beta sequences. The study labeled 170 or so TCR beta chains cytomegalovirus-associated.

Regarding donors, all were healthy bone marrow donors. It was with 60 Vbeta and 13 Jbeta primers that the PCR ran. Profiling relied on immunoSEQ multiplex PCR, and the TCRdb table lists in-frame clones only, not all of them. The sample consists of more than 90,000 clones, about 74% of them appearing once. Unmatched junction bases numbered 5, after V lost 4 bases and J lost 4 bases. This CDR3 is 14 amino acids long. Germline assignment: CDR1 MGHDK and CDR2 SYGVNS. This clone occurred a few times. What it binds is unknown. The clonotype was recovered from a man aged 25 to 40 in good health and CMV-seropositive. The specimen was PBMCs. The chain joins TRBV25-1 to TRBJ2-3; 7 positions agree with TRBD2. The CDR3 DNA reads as TGTGCCAGCAGTGGTGGGAGCGGGGCAGATACGCAGTATTTT. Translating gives CASSGGSGADTQYF.